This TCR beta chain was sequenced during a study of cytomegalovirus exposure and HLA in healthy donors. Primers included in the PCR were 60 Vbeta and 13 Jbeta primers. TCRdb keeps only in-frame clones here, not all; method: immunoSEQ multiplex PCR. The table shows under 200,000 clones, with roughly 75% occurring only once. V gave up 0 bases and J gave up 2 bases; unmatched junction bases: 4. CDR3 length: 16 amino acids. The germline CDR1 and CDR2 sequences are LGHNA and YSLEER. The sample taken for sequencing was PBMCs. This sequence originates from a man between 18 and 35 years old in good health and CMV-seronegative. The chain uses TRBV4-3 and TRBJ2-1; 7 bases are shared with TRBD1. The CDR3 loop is CASSQEGQAAYNEQFF. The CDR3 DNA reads TGCGCCAGCAGCCAAGAAGGACAGGCGGCCTACAATGAGCAGTTCTTC.